This T cell receptor (beta chain) emerged from a study of blood T cell repertoires in COVID-19. Study at large: Samples representing acute and convalescent COVID-19 were sourced from the United States, Italy and Spain. T cells, B-cell-depleted T cells, or PBMCs provided the cDNA or gDNA that served as material.

Per the original methods: Estimation of nucleated cell counts was performed using reference gene primer amplification. TCRdb's copy holds only in-frame clones and misses some; the assay was immunoSEQ multiplex PCR. From that table come the V and J calls and clone size; the DNA was used to work out D and trimming. The sample has 53,000 or so clones, about 80% seen once. The CDR3 loop spans 14 amino acids. The germline V and J ends were trimmed by 2 bases and 2 bases, with 9 bases remaining between them. The germline CDR1 and CDR2 sequences are SGHTA and FQGNSA. The sequence came from a human donor in a cohort sampled during active COVID-19. The rearrangement uses TRBV7-2 and TRBJ1-2, with D hard to call. Sample: peripheral blood. CDR3 amino acids: CASSLMIQNYGYTF. The CDR3 coding sequence is TGTGCCAGCAGCTTAATGATTCAGAACTATGGCTACACCTTC.